The entry below gives a single TCR beta chain sequence along with its context. Measured with immunoSEQ multiplex PCR; TCRdb has only the in-frame clones, and not every one. The profile shows 100,000 or so clones, about 90% of them singletons. The sample comes from a study of control samples from healthy donors and cancer patients. The germline CDR1 and CDR2 sequences are SGHTA and FQGNSA. The V end was cut by 3 bases, the J end by 4 bases, with 15 bases between. The length of the CDR3 is 15 residues. This chain links TRBV7-2 with TRBJ1-2; weak D call: TRBD1 (5 bases). The receptor's source is a woman aged 45-65 years in good health. The sample comprised blood. CDR3: CASSFTDGTFYGYTF. CDR3 bases: TGTGCCAGCAGCTTCACGGACGGGACCTTCTATGGCTACACCTTC.